Presented here are 3 T cell receptor beta chains from one specimen sequenced in a study of T cells after yellow fever vaccination. Each CDR3 protein gets one entry after TCRdb re-called the 5' RACE reads with MiXCR. Of around 310,000 distinct CDR3 sequences listed, about 4% were seen once; the top ten hold 20% to 25%. Sequencing used PBMCs, obtained 5 days after the yellow fever booster vaccination. Receptors originate from a man aged 18 to 30 who received the YFV17D yellow fever vaccine.

This clonotype was seen at least ten times. The chain combines TRBV9 with TRBJ1-3; 9 positions match TRBD1. The CDR3 is made up of 16 amino acids. Losses at the gene ends were 3 bases for V and 0 bases for J; bases not matched to a gene: 4. The germline CDR1 and CDR2 sequences are SGDLS and YYNGEE. The CDR3 sequence: CASSDPGQGSGNTIYF. The CDR3 DNA follows: TGTGCCAGCAGCGACCCGGGACAGGGCTCTGGAAACACCATATATTTT.

The chain carries TRBV5-4 and TRBJ1-4, with a tentative D call TRBD1 (5 bases). CDR3 length: 18 residues. V lost 0 bases and J lost 4, with 19 bases in between. Germline values: CDR1 SGHNT, CDR2 YYREEE (reference sequence). The CDR3 DNA reads as TGTGCCAGCAGCTTGGTATCCCACTCGGCGGGGGTTAATGAAAAACTGTTTTTT. Translated, it gives CASSLVSHSAGVNEKLFF. Full variable domain (rest looked up from reference TRBV5-4 and TRBJ1-4): ETGVTQSPTHLIKTRGQQVTLRCSSQSGHNTVSWYQQALGQGPQFIFQYYREEENGRGNFPPRFSGLQFPNYSSELNVNALELDDSALYLCASSLVSHSAGVNEKLFFGSGTQLSVL.

This clonotype has only a few counts. V is TRBV24-1 and J is TRBJ2-1; possible D gene TRBD2, 6 bases. This CDR3 is 15 amino acids long. V was pared by 7 bases and J by 4 bases, with 16 bases between. Germline assignment: CDR1 KGHDR and CDR2 SFDVKD. As DNA, the CDR3 is TGTGCCACCAGCCCCTCGGGCGGGGCTTACAATGAGCAGTTCTTC. Translating gives CATSPSGGAYNEQFF.